These T cell receptor beta chains were read from a single sample in a study of regulatory T cells in long-lasting Graves disease. TCRdb ran MiXCR on the multiplex PCR reads and lists one entry per CDR3 protein. The sample shows roughly 520,000 distinct CDR3 sequences, 12% of them seen only once. These same records also appear under a second study, on T cells in Graves' hyperthyroidism and ophthalmopathy.

The sample consisted of peripheral blood mononuclear cells (PBMCs), taken at new diagnosis, from a patient treated with antithyroid drugs. These receptors were obtained from a woman in her twenties or thirties with Graves disease. CDR3s include the opening cysteine and the closing phenylalanine or tryptophan. A D gene is named only where the DNA matches it firmly. Rows may omit the clone size; those that give it use once, few, many or a size class.

j_call: TRBJ2-7; v_call: TRBV2; d_call: TRBD1; clone_size: NA; cdr3_aa: CAITGQGYEQYF; cdr3_nt: TGTGCCATCACGGGACAGGGTTACGAGCAGTACTTC
j_call: TRBJ2-7; v_call: TRBV19; d_call: NA; clone_size: NA; cdr3_aa: CASSDSGLGEQYF; cdr3_nt: TGTGCCAGTTCCGACAGTGGATTAGGCGAGCAGTACTTC
j_call: TRBJ1-1; v_call: TRBV20-1; d_call: TRBD1; clone_size: many; cdr3_aa: CSATTGTGIHEAFF; cdr3_nt: TGCAGTGCTACGACCGGGACAGGCATTCACGAAGCTTTCTTT
j_call: TRBJ2-5; v_call: TRBV3-1; d_call: TRBD2; clone_size: many; cdr3_aa: CASSQDRLLAGETQYF; cdr3_nt: TGTGCCAGCAGCCAAGATCGCTTACTAGCGGGGGAGACCCAGTACTTC
j_call: TRBJ2-1; v_call: TRBV7-3; d_call: TRBD1; clone_size: many; cdr3_aa: CASSLLPGQGSNEQFF; cdr3_nt: TGTGCCAGCAGCTTACTGCCGGGACAGGGCTCAAATGAGCAGTTCTTC
j_call: TRBJ1-1; v_call: TRBV29-1; d_call: NA; clone_size: many; cdr3_aa: CSVEGSLNTEAFF; cdr3_nt: TGCAGCGTTGAAGGATCGTTAAACACTGAAGCTTTCTTT
j_call: TRBJ2-1; v_call: TRBV29-1; d_call: TRBD2; clone_size: many; cdr3_aa: CSVEVFLAGLRDEQFF; cdr3_nt: TGCAGCGTTGAAGTATTTCTAGCGGGCCTGAGGGATGAGCAGTTCTTC
j_call: TRBJ1-1; v_call: TRBV27; d_call: NA; clone_size: many; cdr3_aa: CASSFRGANQEAFF; cdr3_nt: TGTGCCAGCAGTTTTAGGGGGGCCAACCAGGAAGCTTTCTTT
j_call: TRBJ1-1; v_call: TRBV6-1; d_call: TRBD1; clone_size: many; cdr3_aa: CASSIRDRDAEAFF; cdr3_nt: TGTGCCAGCAGTATCCGGGACAGGGATGCTGAAGCTTTCTTT
j_call: TRBJ2-1; v_call: TRBV20-1; d_call: TRBD1; clone_size: NA; cdr3_aa: CSAVTGAYNEQFF; cdr3_nt: TGCAGTGCTGTTACAGGGGCCTACAATGAGCAGTTCTTC
j_call: TRBJ2-1; v_call: TRBV2; d_call: TRBD2; clone_size: many; cdr3_aa: CASSERSGRSNEQFF; cdr3_nt: TGTGCCAGCAGTGAAAGGAGCGGGAGGTCCAATGAGCAGTTCTTC
j_call: TRBJ2-1; v_call: TRBV2; d_call: TRBD1; clone_size: many; cdr3_aa: CASRPMDRGPVNEQFF; cdr3_nt: TGTGCCAGCAGACCCATGGACAGGGGGCCGGTCAATGAGCAGTTCTTC
j_call: TRBJ1-4; v_call: TRBV25-1; d_call: NA; clone_size: few; cdr3_aa: CASSDESGNEKLFF; cdr3_nt: TGTGCCAGCAGTGATGAGTCAGGGAATGAAAAACTGTTTTTT
j_call: TRBJ1-1; v_call: TRBV11-2; d_call: NA; clone_size: many; cdr3_aa: CASSLDRAAEAFF; cdr3_nt: TGTGCCAGCAGCTTAGACAGGGCGGCTGAAGCTTTCTTT
j_call: TRBJ2-4; v_call: TRBV12-3/TRBV12-4; d_call: TRBD2; clone_size: many; cdr3_aa: CASSFTGGSRNIQYF; cdr3_nt: TGTGCCAGCAGTTTTACTGGCGGGAGCCGAAACATTCAGTACTTC
j_call: TRBJ2-1; v_call: TRBV6-2/TRBV6-3; d_call: NA; clone_size: many; cdr3_aa: CASSDLSRTGDNEQFF; cdr3_nt: TGTGCCAGCAGTGACCTTTCAAGGACGGGAGACAATGAGCAGTTCTTC
j_call: TRBJ2-1; v_call: TRBV6-2/TRBV6-3; d_call: NA; clone_size: many; cdr3_aa: CASSFRPGLRGNEQFF; cdr3_nt: TGTGCCAGCAGTTTCAGACCGGGACTGAGAGGGAATGAGCAGTTCTTC
j_call: TRBJ1-3; v_call: TRBV6-5; d_call: NA; clone_size: few; cdr3_aa: CASSYYTGNTIYF; cdr3_nt: TGTGCCAGCAGTTATTACACTGGAAACACCATATATTTT
j_call: TRBJ1-5; v_call: TRBV2; d_call: NA; clone_size: NA; cdr3_aa: CASSELGNSNQPQHF; cdr3_nt: TGTGCCAGCAGTGAACTGGGGAATAGCAATCAGCCCCAGCATTTT
j_call: TRBJ1-1; v_call: TRBV5-4; d_call: NA; clone_size: many; cdr3_aa: CASSLGGTMNTEAFF; cdr3_nt: TGTGCCAGCAGCTTGGGAGGGACTATGAACACTGAAGCTTTCTTT
j_call: TRBJ1-4; v_call: TRBV2; d_call: NA; clone_size: many; cdr3_aa: CASSEAGAGLKLFF; cdr3_nt: TGTGCCAGCAGTGAAGCTGGGGCCGGGCTAAAACTGTTTTTT
j_call: TRBJ1-1; v_call: TRBV6-5; d_call: NA; clone_size: many; cdr3_aa: CASSYSWTPGPLAFF; cdr3_nt: TGTGCCAGCAGTTACTCCTGGACACCAGGTCCTTTAGCTTTCTTT
j_call: TRBJ1-6; v_call: TRBV20-1; d_call: NA; clone_size: many; cdr3_aa: CSAKRASSPLHF; cdr3_nt: TGCAGTGCAAAGAGGGCTAGTTCACCCCTCCACTTT
j_call: TRBJ1-2; v_call: TRBV7-2; d_call: NA; clone_size: many; cdr3_aa: CASSLAVYPVGRRYGGYTF; cdr3_nt: TGTGCCAGCAGCTTAGCGGTATATCCTGTGGGACGTCGGTATGGTGGCTACACCTTC
j_call: TRBJ1-3; v_call: TRBV30; d_call: NA; clone_size: many; cdr3_aa: CAWGRQGSGNTIYF; cdr3_nt: TGTGCCTGGGGGCGGCAGGGCTCTGGAAACACCATATATTTT
j_call: TRBJ1-6; v_call: TRBV20-1; d_call: NA; clone_size: many; cdr3_aa: CSARDTRGWNSPLHF; cdr3_nt: TGCAGTGCTAGAGATACACGGGGTTGGAATTCACCCCTCCACTTT
j_call: TRBJ1-6; v_call: TRBV27; d_call: NA; clone_size: few; cdr3_aa: CASSLGFRSSYNSPLHF; cdr3_nt: TGTGCCAGCAGTTTGGGTTTTAGGAGCTCCTATAATTCACCCCTCCACTTT
j_call: TRBJ2-3; v_call: TRBV9; d_call: TRBD1; clone_size: many; cdr3_aa: CASSHDRGYTDTQYF; cdr3_nt: TGTGCCAGCAGCCACGACAGGGGTTATACAGATACGCAGTATTTT
j_call: TRBJ1-2; v_call: TRBV2; d_call: NA; clone_size: many; cdr3_aa: CASSDGRGSGYGYTF; cdr3_nt: TGTGCCAGCAGTGATGGGCGGGGGTCAGGCTATGGCTACACCTTC
j_call: TRBJ1-2; v_call: TRBV6-1; d_call: TRBD1; clone_size: NA; cdr3_aa: CASRSPGTGKGYTF; cdr3_nt: TGTGCCAGCAGATCCCCCGGGACAGGGAAAGGCTACACCTTC
j_call: TRBJ2-6; v_call: TRBV3-1; d_call: NA; clone_size: few; cdr3_aa: CASSQKLVGSGANVLTF; cdr3_nt: TGTGCCAGCAGCCAGAAACTGGTGGGCTCTGGGGCCAACGTCCTGACTTTC
j_call: TRBJ1-1; v_call: TRBV7-9; d_call: NA; clone_size: NA; cdr3_aa: CASSLAGGRVTEAFF; cdr3_nt: TGTGCCAGCAGCTTAGCGGGGGGGCGCGTCACTGAAGCTTTCTTT
j_call: TRBJ2-7; v_call: TRBV5-1; d_call: TRBD1; clone_size: NA; cdr3_aa: CASSLQQGYEQYF; cdr3_nt: TGCGCCAGCAGTTTACAACAGGGGTACGAGCAGTACTTC
j_call: TRBJ1-2; v_call: TRBV2; d_call: NA; clone_size: many; cdr3_aa: CASSEAVGTYGYTF; cdr3_nt: TGTGCCAGCAGTGAAGCGGTCGGTACCTATGGCTACACCTTC
j_call: TRBJ1-6; v_call: TRBV15; d_call: NA; clone_size: few; cdr3_aa: CATSPLTDWDSPLHF; cdr3_nt: TGTGCCACCAGCCCATTGACAGATTGGGATTCACCCCTCCACTTT
j_call: TRBJ2-7; v_call: TRBV20-1; d_call: NA; clone_size: many; cdr3_aa: CSAESRNYEQYF; cdr3_nt: TGCAGTGCGGAAAGTAGGAACTACGAGCAGTACTTC
j_call: TRBJ2-1; v_call: TRBV7-9; d_call: TRBD1; clone_size: many; cdr3_aa: CATQRPWGQGFDNEQFF; cdr3_nt: TGTGCCACACAACGACCGTGGGGACAGGGATTCGACAATGAGCAGTTCTTC
j_call: TRBJ2-1; v_call: TRBV5-1; d_call: TRBD1; clone_size: many; cdr3_aa: CASSLGQGATALYNEQFF; cdr3_nt: TGCGCCAGCAGCCTAGGACAGGGTGCGACCGCATTATACAATGAGCAGTTCTTC
j_call: TRBJ1-4; v_call: TRBV9; d_call: TRBD1; clone_size: many; cdr3_aa: CASSAGQGVLANEKLFF; cdr3_nt: TGTGCCAGCAGCGCGGGACAGGGGGTTCTCGCTAATGAAAAACTGTTTTTT
j_call: TRBJ1-2; v_call: TRBV2; d_call: NA; clone_size: many; cdr3_aa: CASTAFHTGGYTF; cdr3_nt: TGTGCCAGCACGGCTTTCCACACGGGTGGCTACACCTTC
j_call: TRBJ1-5; v_call: TRBV11-3; d_call: NA; clone_size: NA; cdr3_aa: CASSLAGGEQPQHF; cdr3_nt: TGTGCCAGCAGCTTAGCCGGGGGAGAACAGCCCCAGCATTTT
j_call: TRBJ2-7; v_call: TRBV2; d_call: TRBD1; clone_size: many; cdr3_aa: CASSPTTGYSYEQYF; cdr3_nt: TGTGCCAGCAGTCCGACGACAGGGTACTCCTACGAGCAGTACTTC
j_call: TRBJ1-1; v_call: TRBV7-3; d_call: TRBD1; clone_size: NA; cdr3_aa: CASSFHRGNTEAFF; cdr3_nt: TGTGCCAGCAGCTTTCACAGGGGGAACACTGAAGCTTTCTTT
j_call: TRBJ1-2; v_call: TRBV7-9; d_call: NA; clone_size: many; cdr3_aa: CASSFRDFYGYTF; cdr3_nt: TGTGCCAGCAGCTTTAGGGACTTCTATGGCTACACCTTC
j_call: TRBJ1-6; v_call: TRBV3-1; d_call: NA; clone_size: NA; cdr3_aa: CASSHGPDSPLHF; cdr3_nt: TGTGCCAGCAGCCACGGACCGGATTCACCCCTCCACTTT
j_call: TRBJ1-4; v_call: TRBV6-1; d_call: TRBD1; clone_size: many; cdr3_aa: CASSDYLRDRTNEKLFF; cdr3_nt: TGTGCCAGCAGTGACTACCTACGGGACAGAACTAATGAAAAACTGTTTTTT
j_call: TRBJ2-7; v_call: TRBV20-1; d_call: NA; clone_size: NA; cdr3_aa: CSARFTGRGEQYF; cdr3_nt: TGCAGTGCTAGATTCACAGGACGGGGCGAGCAGTACTTC
j_call: TRBJ1-2; v_call: TRBV2; d_call: NA; clone_size: many; cdr3_aa: CASNPDMSGYTF; cdr3_nt: TGTGCCAGCAACCCGGACATGTCAGGCTACACCTTC
j_call: TRBJ1-2; v_call: TRBV6-1; d_call: NA; clone_size: NA; cdr3_aa: CASTPGLNYGYTF; cdr3_nt: TGTGCCAGCACCCCGGGACTTAACTATGGCTACACCTTC